A selection of T cell receptor beta chains follows, all from one sample in a study of T cell repertoires in cytomegalovirus infection. TCRdb re-derived calls from the reads in MiXCR, one entry per CDR3 protein. This sample has 200,000 to 300,000 distinct CDR3 sequences, with about 12% found just once. The source material was PBMCs. These receptors came from a human donor in good health (CMV status not recorded). Some clones in this sample may be carry-over from other donors' samples. Each CDR3 is given with its conserved first and last residue. D genes are given only for firm matches. Some rows mark clone size as missing; the rest say once, few, many or name a class of expanded clone.

>TRBJ1-4|TRBV28|TRBD1|many
TGCTCCCTTCCGGGACAGGGTAATGAAAAACTGTTTTTT
CSLPGQGNEKLFF
>TRBJ2-3|TRBV7-2|TRBD2|many
TGTGCCAGCAGCTTAGGCGGGGGGGCTTACACAGATACGCAGTATTTT
CASSLGGGAYTDTQYF
>TRBJ2-1|TRBV6-2/TRBV6-3|-|many
TGTGCCAGCAGAACCCAGGGGTTTGGCGATGAGCAGTTCTTC
CASRTQGFGDEQFF
>TRBJ1-1|TRBV27|TRBD1|few
TGTGCCAGCAGTCCACGACAGGGGGCGGGGAACACTGAAGCTTTCTTT
CASSPRQGAGNTEAFF
>TRBJ2-7|TRBV7-9|-|many
TGTGCCAGCAGCTTATCCTTTGGGTACGGAGCCCACTCCTACGAGCAGTACTTC
CASSLSFGYGAHSYEQYF
>TRBJ2-1|TRBV10-3|TRBD2|few
TGTGCCATCAGTGGTGGGGGGGGGAATGAGCAGTTCTTC
CAISGGGGNEQFF
>TRBJ2-7|TRBV5-6|TRBD1|many
TGTGCCAGCAGCTACTGGACAGGGAAGGAGCAGTACTTC
CASSYWTGKEQYF
>TRBJ2-6|TRBV7-2|-|many
TGTGCCAGCAGCTTAGTCGGGGGCGCTGGGGCCAACGTCCTGACTTTC
CASSLVGGAGANVLTF
>TRBJ2-2|TRBV6-5|TRBD2|many
TGTGCCAGCAGCTACAGGACTAGCGGGGGGACTAACACCGGGGAGCTGTTTTTT
CASSYRTSGGTNTGELFF
>TRBJ2-1|TRBV6-2/TRBV6-3|-|-
TGTGCCAGCAGTCGGACTCCTTCCTACAATGAGCAGTTCTTC
CASSRTPSYNEQFF
>TRBJ2-1|TRBV7-2|-|-
TGTGCCAGCAGCTTGATGCGGGAAAATGAGCAGTTCTTC
CASSLMRENEQFF
>TRBJ1-6|TRBV19|-|-
TGTGCCAGTAGTGCCGAAGGAGATGCGTATTCACCCCTCCACTTT
CASSAEGDAYSPLHF
>TRBJ2-7|TRBV7-2|-|many
TGTGCCAGCAGCTTAAACGGTCCCTACGAGCAGTACTTC
CASSLNGPYEQYF
>TRBJ1-3|TRBV12-3/TRBV12-4|-|many
TGTGCCAGCAGATACTCCGGCGGAAACACCATATATTTT
CASRYSGGNTIYF
>TRBJ1-1|TRBV7-2|-|few
TGTGCCAGCAGCTTAATCGACCTGGGAGGCACTGAAGCTTTCTTT
CASSLIDLGGTEAFF
>TRBJ1-1|TRBV10-3|TRBD1|many
TGTGCCATCACCAGCATCGACAGGGGCATGAACACTGAAGCTTTCTTT
CAITSIDRGMNTEAFF
>TRBJ1-4|TRBV6-8|-|-
TGTGCCAGCAGTTACTCGGGGACCGGTGATGAAAAACTGTTTTTT
CASSYSGTGDEKLFF
>TRBJ1-5|TRBV5-6|-|few
TGTGCCAGCAGCTGCCCCGACCCCATGAGCAATCAGCCCCAGCATTTT
CASSCPDPMSNQPQHF
>TRBJ2-7|TRBV5-6|-|many
TGTGCCAGCAGCTTGAGGCTCCCCCCACCCTACGAGCAGTACTTC
CASSLRLPPPYEQYF
>TRBJ1-6|TRBV19|-|few
TGTGCCAGTAGTATAGTTAAGGATAATTCACCCCTCCACTTT
CASSIVKDNSPLHF
>TRBJ1-1|TRBV29-1|-|-
TGCAGCGTCCGACCCCTAATGAACACTGAAGCTTTCTTT
CSVRPLMNTEAFF
>TRBJ2-6|TRBV20-1|-|many
TGCAGTGCTAGAGAGATCACCGGGGCCAACGTCCTGACTTTC
CSAREITGANVLTF
>TRBJ2-2|TRBV19|TRBD1|few
TGTGCCAGTGCGGGACAGGCGAACACCGGGGAGCTGTTTTTT
CASAGQANTGELFF
>TRBJ2-2|TRBV28|TRBD1|many
TGTGCCAGCAGTTCAACCGGGACAGCGAACACCGGGGAGCTGTTTTTT
CASSSTGTANTGELFF
>TRBJ1-3|TRBV7-2|TRBD1|many
TGTGCCAGCAGCTCGGGCAAGAGGACAGGTGCCCTGGGAAACACCATATATTTT
CASSSGKRTGALGNTIYF